This T cell receptor (beta chain) is drawn from a study of CD8+ T cells in alopecia areata. On the study more broadly: Percent affected scalp area, the SALT score, rated treated patients' severity. General study findings and limits: Higher clonality and more expanded CD8+ clones appeared in lesional than normal scalp. Links between baseline CD8+ expansion and response need larger treated cohorts.

The treatment was: oral pan-JAK inhibitor, 5-10 mg twice daily. Individuals with alopecia areata gave both lesional scalp punch biopsies and peripheral blood for collection. Following RNA extraction, reverse transcription yielded cDNA that acted as the sequencing template. Assay used: immunoSEQ multiplex PCR; TCRdb lists only in-frame clones, some missing. The repertoire holds 80,000 to 100,000 clones, with 44% as singletons. This CDR3 has 13 amino acids. V was clipped by 4 bases and J by 3 bases, with 10 bases between them. The germline gives CDR1 SGHTS, CDR2 YDEGEE. Regarding this clone: The antigen is unknown.

The TCR comes from a human donor with alopecia areata. The starting material was CD8+ T cells sorted from blood, obtained at week 24, from a patient treated with tofacitinib. This chain connects TRBV5-8 to TRBJ2-5; D tentatively reads TRBD1 or TRBD2 (5 bases each). This CDR3 reads CASSPGTEETQYF. The CDR3 DNA is TGTGCCAGCAGCCCGGGGACGGAAGAGACCCAGTACTTC.